The source of this TCR beta chain is a study of blood T cells in healthy people across ages. V lost 10 bases, J lost 0 bases, and 19 bases lay in between. The CDR3 covers 16 residues. Looked up from germline, CDR1 is MNHEY and CDR2 is SMNVEV (reference sequence). The study's findings and limits: Both naive CD4+ cell counts and diversity were greater in long-lived donors than in aged donors. Unknown donor CMV status possibly confounded expanded clonotype changes.

There are a few counts of this clonotype. The antigen is unknown. Next came a second PCR, run for roughly 6 to 11 cycles, which used a sample-barcoded 5' primer along with a J-beta primer mix. Each sample yielded at least 2.5 million CDR3-containing paired-end reads. TCRdb fed the 5' RACE reads into MiXCR, producing one record per CDR3 protein. The table has more than 1 million distinct CDR3 sequences, roughly 45% seen once. Each sample yielded at least 6 micrograms of PBMC total RNA. This chain joins TRBV27 and TRBJ2-1; weak D call: TRBD1 (6 bases). The receptor was derived from a woman aged 55-75 years in good health. The sequenced sample was blood. In DNA, the CDR3 is TGTGCCACCCAGCCTAGAGGGGGTTTCTCCTACAATGAGCAGTTCTTC. Translated: CATQPRGGFSYNEQFF.